This is a list of T cell receptor beta chains from one sample in a study of blood T cell repertoires in COVID-19. Some clones are missing from TCRdb's copy, which holds only in-frame ones; the method was immunoSEQ multiplex PCR. In the table there are 200,000 to 300,000 clones, more than 70% of which are singletons. The sequencing input was PBMCs or T cells enriched from blood (not recorded which). All receptors derive from a woman between 40 and 55 years old with acute COVID-19. The CDR3 runs from the conserved cysteine through the conserved F or W. The order of the fields is V gene, D gene, J gene, CDR3 protein. D genes are given only for firm matches.

V gene: TRBV18; D gene: TRBD1; J gene: TRBJ1-1; CDR3 protein: CASSPYGDRGMNTEAFF
V gene: TRBV7-8; D gene: .; J gene: TRBJ1-5; CDR3 protein: CASSLGERGVGQPQHF
V gene: TRBV7-2; D gene: .; J gene: TRBJ1-2; CDR3 protein: CASSLASGGASDGYTF
V gene: TRBV19; D gene: .; J gene: TRBJ1-6; CDR3 protein: CASSVADASPLHF
V gene: TRBV11-3; D gene: .; J gene: TRBJ1-1; CDR3 protein: CASSLDVGGVSTEAFF
V gene: TRBV14; D gene: TRBD2; J gene: TRBJ2-7; CDR3 protein: CASSQEKALLGTSGYEQYF
V gene: TRBV19; D gene: .; J gene: TRBJ2-5; CDR3 protein: CASSIGGRQETQYF
V gene: TRBV24-1; D gene: TRBD1; J gene: TRBJ2-7; CDR3 protein: CATSDSTNRDRGGQYF
V gene: TRBV24-1; D gene: .; J gene: TRBJ1-5; CDR3 protein: CATSGQGGQPQHF
V gene: TRBV7-2; D gene: .; J gene: TRBJ1-5; CDR3 protein: CASSFWEGQGGNQPQHF
V gene: TRBV12-3/TRBV12-4; D gene: TRBD2; J gene: TRBJ2-5; CDR3 protein: CASSFAGGETQYF